These 25 T cell receptor beta chains came from one sample sequenced in a study of shared clonotypes between healthy human individuals. The protocol was immunoSEQ multiplex PCR, while the TCRdb copy is restricted to in-frame clones and leaves out a portion. This table has millions of clones, about 95% appearing once. The naive CD8 fraction comprised CD45RO-negative cells positively selected for CCR7 and excluded terminally differentiated effector memory CD45RA+ cells. Sequencing was carried out using naive CD8+ T cells sorted from blood. These receptors were taken from a man aged 18 to 29 in good health.

The V and J genes are TRBV4-1 and TRBJ2-1; D is undetermined. Trimming removed 1 base from V and 8 bases from J, with 9 bases in between. This CDR3 has 13 residues. Germline loops: CDR1 MGHRA, CDR2 YSYEKL. As DNA, the CDR3 is TGCGCCAGCAGCCAAGTGGGCACGGATGAGCAGTTCTTC. Its translation: CASSQVGTDEQFF.

This clone was counted between two and nine times. The V and J genes are TRBV7-2 and TRBJ1-2; no clear D gene. Trimming took 1 base from V and 4 from J, leaving 7 bases between them. Per the germline V gene, CDR1 is SGHTA and CDR2 is FQGNSA. This CDR3 has 13 residues. The CDR3 coding sequence is TGTGCCAGCAGCTTAGTGGTACCCTATGGCTACACCTTC. It translates to CASSLVVPYGYTF.

The count of this clone is one. Other DNA sequences in the sample encode the same CDR3. The genes are TRBV27 and TRBJ1-1, with D maybe TRBD1 (5 bases). CDR1 is MNHEY and CDR2 is SMNVEV in the germline V gene (reference sequence). This CDR3 has 13 residues. V was cut by 3 bases and J by 2 bases, with 7 bases left in between. Written as DNA, the CDR3 is TGTGCCAGCAGTTTGACAGTAAACACTGAAGCTTTCTTT. Amino acid sequence: CASSLTVNTEAFF.

The V and J genes are TRBV6-5 and TRBJ2-7; D gene uncertain. This CDR3 contains 12 residues. The germline CDR1 and CDR2 sequences are MNHEY and SVGAGI. V was pared by 5 bases and J by 2 bases, with 7 bases between. CDR3 in amino acids: CASSKHPYEQYF. CDR3 sequence (DNA): TGTGCCAGCAGTAAGCACCCCTACGAGCAGTACTTC.

This clone showed up just once. CDR3 sequence: CAWSVLFGDTQRDQDYGYTF. The CDR3 region has the DNA TGTGCCTGGAGTGTACTATTTGGGGATACGCAAAGGGACCAAGACTATGGCTACACCTTC. The chain recombines TRBV30 with TRBJ1-2; a possible D gene is TRBD1 (5 bases). Germline V lookup: CDR1 GTSNPN, CDR2 SVGIG (reference sequence). The CDR3 sequence is 20 residues long. V was shortened by 0 bases and J by 3 bases, with 29 bases between the two germline ends.

DNA of the CDR3: TGTGCCAGCAGTACCCGACAGTCGACCGGGGAGCTGTTTTTT. Amino acid sequence: CASSTRQSTGELFF. The chain employs TRBV28 and TRBJ2-2; a possible D gene is TRBD1 (5 bases). V gave up 5 bases and J gave up 5 bases, with 12 bases separating them. This CDR3 spans 14 amino acids. Germline CDR1 reads MDHEN; CDR2 reads SYDVKM. The variable domain in full, with the rest retrieved from reference TRBV28 and TRBJ2-2, is DVKVTQSSRYLVKRTGEKVFLECVQDMDHENMFWYRQDPGLGLRLIYFSYDVKMKEKGDIPEGYSVSREKKERFSLILESASTNQTSMYLCASSTRQSTGELFFGEGSRLTVL.

This chain connects TRBV7-8 to TRBJ2-7; 7 positions agree with TRBD2. The J segment lost 3 bases and the V segment lost 5 bases, leaving 10 bases of the junction unmatched. Looked up from germline, CDR1 is SGHVS and CDR2 is FQNEAQ. The CDR3 runs 15 residues. CDR3 protein: CASSRDRGSLYEQYF. The CDR3 bases are TGTGCCAGCAGCCGGGACCGCGGGAGCCTCTACGAGCAGTACTTC.

Comments on this clone: The same CDR3 also results from other DNA sequences found in this sample. The chain is built from TRBV5-6 and TRBJ2-7; D gene ambiguous. Between the trimmed V and J ends, which lost 0 bases and 0 bases, there was a span of 4 bases. This CDR3 contains 13 residues. Germline V gene data show CDR1 as SGHDT and CDR2 as YYEEEE. The CDR3 coding sequence is TGTGCCAGCAGCTTGGACTACTCCTACGAGCAGTACTTC. It encodes CASSLDYSYEQYF.

On this clone: A junction end diverges from the germline sequence, so it may reflect a read error. The same CDR3 is also encoded by other DNA sequences in this sample. V gene TRBV27 combines with J gene TRBJ1-6, with a possible D match to TRBD1 (6 bases). The CDR3 is made up of 17 amino acids. Germline V gene sequence: CDR1 MNHEY, CDR2 SMNVEV (reference sequence). The CDR3 nucleotides are TGTGCTAGCAGAACGCGGGGGGGCGGCTCCTATAATTCACCCCTCCACTTT. Its translation is CASRTRGGGSYNSPLHF.

The chain has TRBV6-4 and TRBJ2-7; D might be TRBD2 (7 bases). V shed 8 bases and J shed 2 bases, with 13 bases lying between them. Germline loops: CDR1 MRHNA, CDR2 SNTAGT. CDR3 size: 13 residues. This CDR3 reads CASQWEGAYEQYF. The CDR3 coding sequence is TGTGCCAGCCAGTGGGAGGGGGCCTACGAGCAGTACTTC.

As regards this clone: The same CDR3 can be traced to other DNA sequences in this sample. Here the CDR3 DNA reads TGTGCCAGTAGTATAGTGGCAGGGAACGAGCAGTACTTC. Its protein is CASSIVAGNEQYF. The V call is TRBV19, the J call TRBJ2-7, with D tentatively TRBD1 (5 bases). CDR3 size: 13 residues. Germline lookup yields CDR1 LNHDA and CDR2 SQIVND (reference sequence). V was clipped by 1 base and J by 5 bases, with 9 bases between them.

For this clone: The sample holds other DNA sequences that translate to the same CDR3. The CDR3 is CASSLPGQGYGYTF. The CDR3 DNA follows: TGTGCCAGCTCACTGCCGGGACAGGGGTATGGCTACACCTTC. The rearrangement links TRBV18 to TRBJ1-2, with 10 bases lining up with TRBD1. Per the germline V gene, CDR1 is KGHSH and CDR2 is LQKENI. The trim removed 4 bases at V and 5 bases at J, leaving 4 bases unmatched. The CDR3 is 14 amino acids.

The genes are TRBV19 and TRBJ2-7; a weak D match, TRBD2 (5 bases). V shed 5 bases and J shed 0 bases, with 11 bases lying between them. The CDR3 spans 14 residues. Germline V gene data show CDR1 as LNHDA and CDR2 as SQIVND (reference sequence). CDR3 region: CASSPEESSYEQYF. CDR3 DNA: TGTGCCAGTAGTCCGGAGGAGAGCTCCTACGAGCAGTACTTC.

The chain employs TRBV7-9 and TRBJ2-7; D unresolved. Trimming removed 5 bases from V and 6 bases from J, with 11 bases in between. The V gene's germline CDR1 is SEHNR and CDR2 FQNEAQ (reference sequence). The CDR3 contains 12 residues. The CDR3 nucleotides read TGTGCCAGCAGCCCCAACGTGGGCGAGCAGTACTTC. Translating it yields CASSPNVGEQYF.

The chain couples TRBV5-4 to TRBJ2-5; D gene unclear. The CDR3 extends over 14 amino acids. V was trimmed by 1 base and J by 3 bases, leaving 10 bases between them. Per the germline V gene, CDR1 is SGHNT and CDR2 is YYREEE (reference sequence). In DNA, the CDR3 is TGTGCCAGCAGCTTGTCCCACTCGGAAGAGACCCAGTACTTC. Amino acids: CASSLSHSEETQYF.

The rearrangement links TRBV7-2 to TRBJ1-1; perhaps TRBD1 as D (5 bases). The CDR3 is 15 residues long. Between the trimmed V and J ends, which lost 3 bases and 5 bases, there was a span of 16 bases. Germline values: CDR1 SGHTA, CDR2 FQGNSA. CDR3 loop: CASSLGGPRVTEAFF. Here the CDR3 DNA reads TGTGCCAGCAGCTTGGGGGGTCCTAGGGTAACTGAAGCTTTCTTT. Full variable domain (remainder filled in from reference TRBV7-2 and TRBJ1-1): GAGVSQSPSNKVTEKGKDVELRCDPISGHTALYWYRQSLGQGLEFLIYFQGNSAPDKSGLPSDRFSAERTGGSVSTLTIQRTQQEDSAVYLCASSLGGPRVTEAFFGQGTRLTVV.

The V call is TRBV7-9, the J call TRBJ2-1; 9 positions match TRBD2. Germline V lookup: CDR1 SEHNR, CDR2 FQNEAQ (reference sequence). The CDR3 sequence is 12 residues long. V lost 10 bases and J lost 7; bases outside the gene matches: 5. The CDR3 is CANSGSGNEQFF. CDR3 DNA: TGTGCCAATAGCGGGAGTGGAAATGAGCAGTTCTTC.

The chain links TRBV28 to TRBJ1-2; D not resolved. Germline CDR1 is MDHEN and CDR2 is SYDVKM. This CDR3 contains 16 residues. The V end was cut by 6 bases, the J end by 0 bases, with 17 bases between. In DNA, the CDR3 is TGTGCCAGCAGCTTAACCGAGCGGTTAGCTAACTATGGCTACACCTTC. Protein product: CASSLTERLANYGYTF.

The chain uses TRBV11-2 and TRBJ2-7; D may be TRBD2 (7 bases). CDR1 and CDR2 from the germline V gene are SGHAT and FQNNGV. This CDR3 is built from 13 residues. Trimming left V 5 bases short and J 5 bases short, with 13 bases between. CDR3 amino acids: CASSLAGAHEQYF. The CDR3 region has the DNA TGTGCCAGCAGCCTTGCGGGGGCCCACGAGCAGTACTTC.

This clone was seen just once. V and J are TRBV27 and TRBJ2-3, with D maybe TRBD2 (6 bases). CDR1 is MNHEY and CDR2 is SMNVEV in the germline V gene (reference sequence). The CDR3 consists of 14 residues. V was trimmed by 5 bases and J by 5 bases, leaving 14 bases between them. The DNA of the CDR3 is TGTGCCAGCAGTCTCCGGGACTCCAGAGATACGCAGTATTTT. It encodes CASSLRDSRDTQYF.

The chain recombines TRBV29-1 with TRBJ2-1; D call uncertain. CDR1 and CDR2 from the germline V gene are SQVTM and ANQGSEA. The CDR3 extends over 9 amino acids. V lost 5 bases, J lost 9 bases, and 5 bases lay in between. The CDR3 sequence is CSVSGEQFF. CDR3 sequence (DNA): TGCAGCGTTTCGGGTGAGCAGTTCTTC.

The genes are TRBV6-1 and TRBJ1-1; perhaps TRBD1 as D (5 bases). CDR3 size: 14 residues. The ends were cut back, 5 bases at V and 3 bases at J, with 13 bases in the middle. In germline, CDR1 is MNHNS, CDR2 SASEGT. The CDR3 DNA reads TGTGCCAGCAGTATAAGGGGAAGAGACACTGAAGCTTTCTTT. It translates to CASSIRGRDTEAFF.

The V call is TRBV5-6, the J call TRBJ1-2, with 8 nucleotides matching TRBD1. Trimming cost V 4 bases and J 4 bases; bases outside gene matches: 9. The CDR3 spans 15 residues. CDR1 and CDR2 (germline): SGHDT, YYEEEE. CDR3 residues: CASSRTLGQAYGYTF. For the CDR3, the DNA is TGTGCCAGCAGCCGTACCCTGGGACAGGCCTATGGCTACACCTTC.

The rearrangement joins TRBV29-1 to TRBJ2-1, with 7 bases identical to TRBD1. Germline CDR1 SQVTM, CDR2 ANQGSEA. The CDR3 has 14 amino acids. Trimming cost V 6 bases and J 4 bases; bases outside gene matches: 9. CDR3 nucleotide sequence: TGCAGCGTCTTAGGAGACAGGGATTACAATGAGCAGTTCTTC. The encoded protein is CSVLGDRDYNEQFF.

The V call is TRBV5-6, the J call TRBJ1-1; tentative D call: TRBD1 (6 bases). The V end was cut by 0 bases, the J end by 0 bases, with 12 bases between. This CDR3 comprises 16 residues. Germline V lookup: CDR1 SGHDT, CDR2 YYEEEE. The CDR3 nucleotides read TGTGCCAGCAGCTTGGGTCCCGGACAGTTGAACACTGAAGCTTTCTTT. Its translation is CASSLGPGQLNTEAFF. The whole variable domain, filled in from reference TRBV5-6 and TRBJ1-1, reads DAGVTQSPTHLIKTRGQQVTLRCSPKSGHDTVSWYQQALGQGPQFIFQYYEEEERQRGNFPDRFSGHQFPNYSSELNVNALLLGDSALYLCASSLGPGQLNTEAFFGQGTRLTVV.